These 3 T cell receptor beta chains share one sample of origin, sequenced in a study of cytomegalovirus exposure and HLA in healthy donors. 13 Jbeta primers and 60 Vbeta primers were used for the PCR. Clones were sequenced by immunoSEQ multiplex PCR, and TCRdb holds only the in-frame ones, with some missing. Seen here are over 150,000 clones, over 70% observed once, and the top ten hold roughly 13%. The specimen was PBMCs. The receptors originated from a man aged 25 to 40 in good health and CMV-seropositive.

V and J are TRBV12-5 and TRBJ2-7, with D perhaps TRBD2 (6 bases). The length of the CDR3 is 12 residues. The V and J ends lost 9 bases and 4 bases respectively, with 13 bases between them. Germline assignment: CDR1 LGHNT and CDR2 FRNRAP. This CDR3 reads CASRDFRYEQYF. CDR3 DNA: TGTGCTAGCCGGGACTTTCGGTACGAGCAGTACTTC.

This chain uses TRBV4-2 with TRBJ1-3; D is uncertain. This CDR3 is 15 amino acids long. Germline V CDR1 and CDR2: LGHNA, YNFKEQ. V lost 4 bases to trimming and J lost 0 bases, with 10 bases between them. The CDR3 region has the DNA TGTGCCAGCAGCCTCGTCACTAGCTCTGGAAACACCATATATTTT. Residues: CASSLVTSSGNTIYF.

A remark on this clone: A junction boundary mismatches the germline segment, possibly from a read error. The CDR3 spells CASSLRGTTDTQYF. The CDR3 DNA reads TGTGCTAGCAGCTTGAGGGGGACAACAGATACGCAGTATTTT. The rearrangement uses TRBV7-7 and TRBJ2-3; TRBD1 might be the D (6 bases). Per germline, CDR1 SSHAT and CDR2 FNYEAQ (reference sequence). The CDR3 runs 14 residues.